This TCR beta chain stems from a study of cytomegalovirus exposure and HLA in healthy donors. Regarding this clone: Its target is not known.

CDR1 and CDR2 from the germline V gene are MNHEY and SMNVEV (reference sequence). Between the trimmed V and J ends, which lost 10 bases and 7 bases, there was a span of 20 bases. The CDR3 is 15 residues long. Regarding the study as a whole: One later analysis reportedly identified an Asian-associated ancestry cluster that showed fewer N-insertions than the approximately 670-donor mean. As a later analysis showed, a missense DCLRE1C variant was linked to trimming of TCR beta V- and J-genes. The analysis excluded some indistinguishable V segments, including TRBV6-2 and TRBV6-3.

All the people who gave samples were healthy bone marrow donors. The PCR was carried out with 60 Vbeta primers and 13 Jbeta primers. The method was immunoSEQ multiplex PCR; TCRdb's version includes in-frame clones alone and lacks a portion of them. The table records 150,000 to 200,000 clones, 65% to 80% of them present only once. The TCR originated in a woman aged 35 to 49 in good health and CMV-seropositive. The chain has TRBV27 and TRBJ1-6; D is uncertain. Sequencing was carried out using PBMCs. The CDR3 DNA reads as TGTGCCACCTCGATAGAACCCCACTCAAATTCACCCCTCCACTTT. It translates to CATSIEPHSNSPLHF.